The clone carrying this TCR beta chain was seen only once. Its antigen is undetermined. There was one heparinised blood draw per donor, averaging about 100 mL. V lost 4 bases and J lost 3, with 15 bases in between. CDR1 and CDR2 from the germline V gene are SGHDN and FVKESK. This CDR3 comprises 15 residues. Of the isolated RNA, all was reverse transcribed, and so the sequenced material was expressed TCRB transcripts. The table came from immunoSEQ multiplex PCR; TCRdb's copy has only in-frame clones and leaves some out. This sample has fewer than 350,000 clones, with around 20% found just once. These data belong to a study of beta chain features in type 1 diabetes. Whole-study context: Regarding age, gender and cell yields, patients proved similar to healthy donors. Whole-study findings and limits: Diminished insertions and augmented deletions at VDJ junctions characterized type 1 diabetes patients.

This chain links TRBV14 with TRBJ2-5, with a tentative D call TRBD1 (5 bases). The sequencing sample was made of naive CD4+ T cells from blood. This sequence was found in a young woman in good health. The CDR3 DNA reads as TGTGCCAGCAGCCCAGGGATTGTCAGCGAAGAGACCCAGTACTTC. Translating gives CASSPGIVSEETQYF.